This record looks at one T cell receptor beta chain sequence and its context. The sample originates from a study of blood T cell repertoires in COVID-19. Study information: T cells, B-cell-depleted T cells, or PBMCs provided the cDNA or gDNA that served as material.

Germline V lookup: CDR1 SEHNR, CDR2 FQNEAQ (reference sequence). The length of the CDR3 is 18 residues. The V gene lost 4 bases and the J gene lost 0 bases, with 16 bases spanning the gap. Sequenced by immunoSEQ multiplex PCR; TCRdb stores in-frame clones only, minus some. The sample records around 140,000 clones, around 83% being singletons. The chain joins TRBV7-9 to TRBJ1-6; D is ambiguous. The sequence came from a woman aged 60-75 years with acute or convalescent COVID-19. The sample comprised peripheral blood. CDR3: CASSSRTSASSYNSPLHF. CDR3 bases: TGTGCCAGCAGCTCGAGGACTTCCGCGAGCTCCTATAATTCACCCCTCCACTTT.